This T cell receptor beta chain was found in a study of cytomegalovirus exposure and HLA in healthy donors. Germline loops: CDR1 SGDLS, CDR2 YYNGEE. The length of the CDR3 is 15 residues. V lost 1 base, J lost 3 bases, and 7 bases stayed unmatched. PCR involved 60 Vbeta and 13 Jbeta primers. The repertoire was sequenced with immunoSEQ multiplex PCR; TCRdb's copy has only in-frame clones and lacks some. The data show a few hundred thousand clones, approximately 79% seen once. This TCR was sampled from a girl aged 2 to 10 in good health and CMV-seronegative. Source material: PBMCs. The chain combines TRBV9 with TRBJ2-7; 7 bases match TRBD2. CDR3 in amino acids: CASSVRGGSGYEQYF. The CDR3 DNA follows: TGTGCCAGCAGCGTAAGGGGAGGGAGCGGCTACGAGCAGTACTTC. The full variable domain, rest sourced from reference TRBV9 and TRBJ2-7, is DSGVTQTPKHLITATGQRVTLRCSPRSGDLSVYWYQQSLDQGLQFLIQYYNGEERAKGNILERFSAQQFPDLHSELNLSSLELGDSALYFCASSVRGGSGYEQYFGPGTRLTVT.